This TCR beta chain stems from a study of Graves' ophthalmopathy and Graves' hyperthyroidism. Turning to the study itself: At initial diagnosis, peripheral blood was obtained, and this preceded any treatment.

This clonotype was picked up many times. Amplification of TCR beta CDR3 regions used RNA transcripts. First-round RT-PCR with HTBI primers preceded a second-round multiplex PCR. TCRdb called the multiplex PCR reads again in MiXCR, with one record for every CDR3 protein. The profile shows about 480,000 distinct CDR3 sequences, around 15% of them singletons. This CDR3 contains 15 residues. Germline CDR1 SGHTA, CDR2 FQGNSA. V lost 4 bases, J lost 7 bases, and 11 bases stayed unmatched. Material for sequencing was blood. The chain employs TRBV7-2 and TRBJ2-5, with 8 nucleotides matching TRBD1. The receptor's source is a young woman with Graves' ophthalmopathy. CDR3 nucleotides: TGTGCCAGCAGCTCTCGGACAGGGACTGTAGGGACCCAGTACTTC. Residues: CASSSRTGTVGTQYF. Variable domain in full (rest from reference TRBV7-2 and TRBJ2-5): GAGVSQSPSNKVTEKGKDVELRCDPISGHTALYWYRQSLGQGLEFLIYFQGNSAPDKSGLPSDRFSAERTGGSVSTLTIQRTQQEDSAVYLCASSSRTGTVGTQYFGPGTRLLVL.